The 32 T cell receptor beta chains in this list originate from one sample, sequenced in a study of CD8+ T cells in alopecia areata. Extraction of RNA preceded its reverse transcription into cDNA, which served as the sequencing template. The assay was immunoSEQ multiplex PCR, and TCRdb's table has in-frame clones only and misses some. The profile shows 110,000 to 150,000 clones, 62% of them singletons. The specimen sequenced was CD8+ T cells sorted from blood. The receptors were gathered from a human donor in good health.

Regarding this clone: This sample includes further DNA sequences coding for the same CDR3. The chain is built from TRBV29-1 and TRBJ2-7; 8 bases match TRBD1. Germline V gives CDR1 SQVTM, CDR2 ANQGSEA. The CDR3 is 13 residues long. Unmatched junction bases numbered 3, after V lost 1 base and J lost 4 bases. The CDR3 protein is CSVEVGQGYEQYF. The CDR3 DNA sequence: TGCAGCGTTGAAGTAGGACAGGGTTACGAGCAGTACTTC.

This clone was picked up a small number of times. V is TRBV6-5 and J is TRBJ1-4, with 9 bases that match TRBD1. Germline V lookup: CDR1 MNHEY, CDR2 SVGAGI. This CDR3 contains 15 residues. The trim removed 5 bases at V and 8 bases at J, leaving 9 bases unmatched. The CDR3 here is CASSAGQGMREKLFF. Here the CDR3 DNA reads TGTGCCAGCAGTGCAGGACAGGGGATGAGGGAAAAACTGTTTTTT.

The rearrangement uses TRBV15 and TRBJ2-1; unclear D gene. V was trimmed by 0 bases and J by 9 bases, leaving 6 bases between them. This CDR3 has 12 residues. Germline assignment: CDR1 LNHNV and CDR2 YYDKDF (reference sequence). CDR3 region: CATSREVGEQFF. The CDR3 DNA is TGTGCCACCAGCAGAGAGGTGGGTGAGCAGTTCTTC.

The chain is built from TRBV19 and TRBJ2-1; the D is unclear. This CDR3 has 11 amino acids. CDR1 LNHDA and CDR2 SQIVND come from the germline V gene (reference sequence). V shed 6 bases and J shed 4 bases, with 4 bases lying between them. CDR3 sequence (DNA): TGTGCCAGTAGATGGTACAATGAGCAGTTCTTC. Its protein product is CASRWYNEQFF.

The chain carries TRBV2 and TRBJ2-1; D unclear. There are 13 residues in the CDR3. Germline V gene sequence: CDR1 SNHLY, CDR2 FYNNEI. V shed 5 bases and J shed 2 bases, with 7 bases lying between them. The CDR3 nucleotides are TGTGCCAGCAGTTCAGGTCCCTACAATGAGCAGTTCTTC. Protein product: CASSSGPYNEQFF.

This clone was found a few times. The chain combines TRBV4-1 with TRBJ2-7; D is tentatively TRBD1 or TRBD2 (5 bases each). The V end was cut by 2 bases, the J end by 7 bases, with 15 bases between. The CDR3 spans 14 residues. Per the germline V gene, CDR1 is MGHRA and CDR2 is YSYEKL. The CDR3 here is CASSQTPMGREQYF. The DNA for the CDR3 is TGCGCCAGCAGCCAAACCCCGATGGGACGGGAGCAGTACTTC.

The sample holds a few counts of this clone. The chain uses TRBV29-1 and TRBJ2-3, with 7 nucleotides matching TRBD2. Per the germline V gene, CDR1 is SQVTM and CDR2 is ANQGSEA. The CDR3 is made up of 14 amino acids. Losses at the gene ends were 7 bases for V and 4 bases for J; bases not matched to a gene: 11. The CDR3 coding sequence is TGCAGCGGAGCCGGGACTAATTTTGCAGATACGCAGTATTTT. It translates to CSGAGTNFADTQYF.

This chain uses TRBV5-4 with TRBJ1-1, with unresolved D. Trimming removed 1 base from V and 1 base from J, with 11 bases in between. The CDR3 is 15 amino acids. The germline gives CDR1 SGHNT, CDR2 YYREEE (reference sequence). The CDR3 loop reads CASSLRKLTNTEAFF. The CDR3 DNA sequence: TGTGCCAGCAGCTTGAGGAAATTAACGAACACTGAAGCTTTCTTT.

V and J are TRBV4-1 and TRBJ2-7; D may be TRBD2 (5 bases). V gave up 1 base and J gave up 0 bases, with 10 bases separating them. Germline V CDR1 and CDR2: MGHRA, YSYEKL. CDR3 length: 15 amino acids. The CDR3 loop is CASSQGTLSSYEQYF. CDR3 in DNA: TGCGCCAGCAGCCAAGGGACTCTGAGCTCCTACGAGCAGTACTTC.

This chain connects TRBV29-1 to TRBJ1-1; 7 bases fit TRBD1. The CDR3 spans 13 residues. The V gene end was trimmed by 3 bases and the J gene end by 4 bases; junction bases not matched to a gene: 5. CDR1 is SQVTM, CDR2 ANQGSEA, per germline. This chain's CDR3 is CSVESRGGTEAFF. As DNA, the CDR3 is TGCAGCGTTGAGTCCAGGGGGGGCACTGAAGCTTTCTTT.

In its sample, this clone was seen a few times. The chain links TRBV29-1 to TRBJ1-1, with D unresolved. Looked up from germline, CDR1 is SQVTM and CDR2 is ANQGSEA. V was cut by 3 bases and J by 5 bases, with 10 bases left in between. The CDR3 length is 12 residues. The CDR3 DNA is TGCAGCGTTGATCCTACCTGGACTGAAGCTTTCTTT. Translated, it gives CSVDPTWTEAFF. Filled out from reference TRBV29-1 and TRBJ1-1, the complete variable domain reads SAVISQKPSRDICQRGTSLTIQCQVDSQVTMMFWYRQQPGQSLTLIATANQGSEATYESGFVIDKFPISRPNLTFSTLTVSNMSPEDSSIYLCSVDPTWTEAFFGQGTRLTVV.

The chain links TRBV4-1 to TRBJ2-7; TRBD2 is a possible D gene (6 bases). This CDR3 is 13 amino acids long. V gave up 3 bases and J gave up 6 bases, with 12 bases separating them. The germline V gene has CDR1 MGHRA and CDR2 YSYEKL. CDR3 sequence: CASSQTSVAEQYF. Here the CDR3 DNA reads TGCGCCAGCAGCCAGACTAGTGTCGCCGAGCAGTACTTC.

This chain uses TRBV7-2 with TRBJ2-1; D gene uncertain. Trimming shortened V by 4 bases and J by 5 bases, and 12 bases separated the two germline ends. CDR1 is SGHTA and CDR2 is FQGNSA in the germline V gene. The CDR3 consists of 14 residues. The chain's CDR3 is CASSSPGLNNEQFF. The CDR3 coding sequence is TGTGCCAGCAGCTCTCCTGGGCTAAACAATGAGCAGTTCTTC.

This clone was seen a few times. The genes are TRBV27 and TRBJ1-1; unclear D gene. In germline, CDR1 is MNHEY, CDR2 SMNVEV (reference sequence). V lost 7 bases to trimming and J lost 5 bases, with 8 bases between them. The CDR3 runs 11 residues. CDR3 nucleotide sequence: TGTGCCAGCATATATCAAACTGAAGCTTTCTTT. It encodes CASIYQTEAFF.

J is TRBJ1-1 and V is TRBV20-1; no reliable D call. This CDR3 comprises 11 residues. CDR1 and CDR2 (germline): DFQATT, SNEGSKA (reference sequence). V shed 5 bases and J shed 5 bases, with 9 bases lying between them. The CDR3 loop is CSAHIGTEAFF. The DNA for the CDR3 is TGCAGTGCTCACATCGGGACTGAAGCTTTCTTT.

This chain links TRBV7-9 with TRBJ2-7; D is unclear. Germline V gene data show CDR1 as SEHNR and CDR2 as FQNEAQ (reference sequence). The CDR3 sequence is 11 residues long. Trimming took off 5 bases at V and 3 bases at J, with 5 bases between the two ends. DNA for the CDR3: TGTGCCAGCAGCGTGGGCTACGAGCAGTACTTC. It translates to CASSVGYEQYF.

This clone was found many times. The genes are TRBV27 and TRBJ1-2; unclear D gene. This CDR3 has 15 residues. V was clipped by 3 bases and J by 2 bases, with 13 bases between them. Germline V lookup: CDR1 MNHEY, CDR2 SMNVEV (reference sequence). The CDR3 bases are TGTGCCAGCAGTTTGGGAGGCGCCGTGAACTATGGCTACACCTTC. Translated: CASSLGGAVNYGYTF.

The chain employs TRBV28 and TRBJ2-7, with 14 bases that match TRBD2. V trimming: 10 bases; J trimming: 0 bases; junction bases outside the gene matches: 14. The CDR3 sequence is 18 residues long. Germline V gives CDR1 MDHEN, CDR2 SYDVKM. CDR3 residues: CATDLGTSGSASSYEQYF. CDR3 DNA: TGTGCCACTGACCTCGGGACTAGCGGGAGTGCGAGCTCCTACGAGCAGTACTTC.

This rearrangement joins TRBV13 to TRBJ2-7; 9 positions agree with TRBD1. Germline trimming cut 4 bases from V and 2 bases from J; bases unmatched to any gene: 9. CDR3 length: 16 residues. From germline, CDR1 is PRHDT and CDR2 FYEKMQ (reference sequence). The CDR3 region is CASSSTGTGHPYEQYF. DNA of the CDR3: TGTGCCAGCAGCTCTACCGGGACAGGGCATCCCTACGAGCAGTACTTC.

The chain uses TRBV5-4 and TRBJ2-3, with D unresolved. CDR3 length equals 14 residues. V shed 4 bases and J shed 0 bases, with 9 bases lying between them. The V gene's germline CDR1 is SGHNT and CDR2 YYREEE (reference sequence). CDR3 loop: CASSPATSTDTQYF. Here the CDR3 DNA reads TGTGCCAGCAGCCCGGCCACTAGCACAGATACGCAGTATTTT.

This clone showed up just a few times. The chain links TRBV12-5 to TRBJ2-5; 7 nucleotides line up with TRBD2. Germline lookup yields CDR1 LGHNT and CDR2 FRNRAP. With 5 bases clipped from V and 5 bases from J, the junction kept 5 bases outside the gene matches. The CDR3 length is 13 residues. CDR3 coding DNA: TGTGCTAGTGGTCCGGCGCGGGAGGAGACCCAGTACTTC. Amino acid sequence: CASGPAREETQYF.

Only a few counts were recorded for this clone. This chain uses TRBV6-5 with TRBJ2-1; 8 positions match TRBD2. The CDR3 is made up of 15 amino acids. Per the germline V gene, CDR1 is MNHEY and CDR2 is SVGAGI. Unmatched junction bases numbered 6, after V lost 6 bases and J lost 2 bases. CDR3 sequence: CASSPATSAYNEQFF. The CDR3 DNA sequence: TGTGCCAGCAGCCCGGCGACTAGCGCCTACAATGAGCAGTTCTTC.

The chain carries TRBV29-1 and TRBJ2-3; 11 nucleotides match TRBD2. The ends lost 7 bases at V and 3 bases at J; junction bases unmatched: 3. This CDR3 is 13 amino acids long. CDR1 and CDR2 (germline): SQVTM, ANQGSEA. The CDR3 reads CSDGTSGTDTQYF. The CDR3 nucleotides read TGCAGCGACGGGACTAGCGGAACAGATACGCAGTATTTT.

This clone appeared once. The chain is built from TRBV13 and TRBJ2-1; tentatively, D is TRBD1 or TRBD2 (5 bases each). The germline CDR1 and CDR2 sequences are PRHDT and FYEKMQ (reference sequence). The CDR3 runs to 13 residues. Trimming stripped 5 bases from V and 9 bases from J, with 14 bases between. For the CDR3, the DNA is TGTGCCAGCAGCGAAAATGGGGCGGGTGAGCAGTTCTTC. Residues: CASSENGAGEQFF.

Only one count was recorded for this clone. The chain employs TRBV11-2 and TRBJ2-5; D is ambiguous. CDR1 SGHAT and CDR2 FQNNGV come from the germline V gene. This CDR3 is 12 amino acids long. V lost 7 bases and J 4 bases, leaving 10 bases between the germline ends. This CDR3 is CASTFEGETQYF. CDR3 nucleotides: TGTGCCAGCACCTTTGAAGGAGAGACCCAGTACTTC. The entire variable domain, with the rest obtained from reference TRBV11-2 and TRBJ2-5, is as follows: EAGVAQSPRYKIIEKRQSVAFWCNPISGHATLYWYQQILGQGPKLLIQFQNNGVVDDSQLPKDRFSAERLKGVDSTLKIQPAKLEDSAVYLCASTFEGETQYFGPGTRLLVL.

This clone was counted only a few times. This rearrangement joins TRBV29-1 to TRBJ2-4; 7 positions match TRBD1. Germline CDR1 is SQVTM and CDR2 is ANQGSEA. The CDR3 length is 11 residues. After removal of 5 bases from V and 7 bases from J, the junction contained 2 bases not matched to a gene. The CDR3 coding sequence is TGCAGCGTTCAGACAGGGAACATTCAGTACTTC. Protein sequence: CSVQTGNIQYF.

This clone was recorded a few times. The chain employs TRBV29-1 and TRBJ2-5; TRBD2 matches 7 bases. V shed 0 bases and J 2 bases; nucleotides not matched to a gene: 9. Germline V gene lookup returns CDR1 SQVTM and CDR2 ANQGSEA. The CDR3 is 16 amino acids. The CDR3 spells CSVEEGEAAGQETQYF. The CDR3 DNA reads TGCAGCGTTGAAGAGGGAGAGGCAGCGGGACAAGAGACCCAGTACTTC.

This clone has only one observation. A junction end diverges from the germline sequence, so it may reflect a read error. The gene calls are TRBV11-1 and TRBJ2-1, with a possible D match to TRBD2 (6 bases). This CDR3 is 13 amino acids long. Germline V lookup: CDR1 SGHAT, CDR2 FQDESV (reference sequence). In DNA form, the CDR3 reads TGTGCCAGCAGCTTAGTCCGCGGGCGGGACCAGATCTTC. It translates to CASSLVRGRDQIF.

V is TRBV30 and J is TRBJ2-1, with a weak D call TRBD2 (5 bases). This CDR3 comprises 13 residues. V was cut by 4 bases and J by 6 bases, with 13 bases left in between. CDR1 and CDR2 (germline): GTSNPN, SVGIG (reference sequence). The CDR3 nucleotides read TGTGCCTGGAACGGGCCCGGGGTCAATGAGCAGTTCTTC. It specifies CAWNGPGVNEQFF.

The CDR3 reads CASSTQWLAGGPSDQETQYF. The CDR3 DNA reads TGTGCCAGCAGCACGCAATGGCTAGCGGGAGGGCCCTCTGACCAAGAGACCCAGTACTTC. This sequence joins TRBV7-3 and TRBJ2-5; 12 nucleotides line up with TRBD2. Germline V gene data show CDR1 as SGHTA and CDR2 as FQGTGA. The CDR3 runs 20 residues. V shed 5 bases and J 0 bases; nucleotides not matched to a gene: 16.

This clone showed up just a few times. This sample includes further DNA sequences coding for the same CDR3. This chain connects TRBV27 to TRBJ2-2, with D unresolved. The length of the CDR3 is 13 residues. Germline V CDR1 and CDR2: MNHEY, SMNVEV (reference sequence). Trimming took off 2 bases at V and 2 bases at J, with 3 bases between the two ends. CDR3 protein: CASSLGNTGELFF. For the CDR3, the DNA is TGTGCCAGCAGTTTAGGAAACACCGGGGAGCTGTTTTTT.

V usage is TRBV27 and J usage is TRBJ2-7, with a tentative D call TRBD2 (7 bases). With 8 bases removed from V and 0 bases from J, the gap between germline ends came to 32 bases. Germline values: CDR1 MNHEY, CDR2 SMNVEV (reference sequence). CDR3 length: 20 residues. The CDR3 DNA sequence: TGTGCCAGCCGTAGGGGGGGACTCGGGACTTCCCTGCAGAGCTCCTACGAGCAGTACTTC. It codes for CASRRGGLGTSLQSSYEQYF.